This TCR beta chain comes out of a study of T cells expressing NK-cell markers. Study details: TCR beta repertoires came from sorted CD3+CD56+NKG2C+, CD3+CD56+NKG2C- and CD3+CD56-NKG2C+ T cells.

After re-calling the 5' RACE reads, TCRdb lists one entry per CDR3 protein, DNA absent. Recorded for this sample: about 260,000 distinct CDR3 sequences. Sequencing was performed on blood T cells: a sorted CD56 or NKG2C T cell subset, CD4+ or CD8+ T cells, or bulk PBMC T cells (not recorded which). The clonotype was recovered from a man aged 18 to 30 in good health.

This CDR3 is CASSLGGVLNYGYTF. This sequence joins TRBV7-2 and TRBJ1-2; TCRdb calls TRBD1, which cannot be checked without DNA. Germline V gene lookup returns CDR1 SGHTA and CDR2 FQGNSA. This CDR3 comprises 15 residues.